The rows below give T cell receptor beta chains drawn from one sample of a study of T cell repertoires in cytomegalovirus infection. Antigen specificity for these receptors is unknown. One entry per CDR3 protein, called by TCRdb with MiXCR from the reads. The sample has roughly 500,000 distinct CDR3 sequences, approximately 42% seen once. The specimen comprised cultured PBMCs, sampled from culture after CMV antigen stimulation. These receptors all stem from a human donor in good health (CMV status not recorded). Some clones in this sample may be carry-over from other donors' samples. CDR3s include the opening cysteine and the closing phenylalanine or tryptophan. Each record gives: J gene, clone size, D gene, V gene, CDR3 protein, CDR3 DNA. D genes are given only for firm matches. Rows may omit the clone size; those that give it use once, few, many or a size class.

>TRBJ2-5|NA|NA|TRBV15
CATSRDPGQETQYF
TGTGCCACCAGCAGAGATCCAGGGCAAGAGACCCAGTACTTC
>TRBJ2-5|NA|NA|TRBV29-1
CSVARRMQETQYF
TGCAGCGTAGCCCGACGGATGCAAGAGACCCAGTACTTC
>TRBJ2-7|few|NA|TRBV7-2
CASSRMTGQNYEQYF
TGTGCCAGCAGCCGCATGACGGGGCAAAACTACGAGCAGTACTTC
>TRBJ2-1|few|TRBD2|TRBV7-2
CASSFPGTSGSLGNNEQFF
TGTGCCAGCAGCTTTCCCGGGACTAGCGGGAGTTTGGGTAACAATGAGCAGTTCTTC
>TRBJ2-5|few|TRBD2|TRBV7-2
CASSLAVTSGGETQYF
TGTGCCAGCAGCTTAGCGGTCACTAGCGGGGGGGAGACCCAGTACTTC
>TRBJ1-6|NA|TRBD1|TRBV19
CASKETGNSPLHF
TGTGCCAGTAAGGAGACAGGGAATTCACCCCTCCACTTT
>TRBJ1-1|NA|NA|TRBV6-6
CASTGPTQDWNTEAFF
TGTGCCAGCACAGGTCCTACCCAAGATTGGAACACTGAAGCTTTCTTT
>TRBJ2-7|NA|NA|TRBV20-1
CSARDKIAVRYEQYF
TGCAGTGCTAGAGACAAGATAGCGGTTAGGTACGAGCAGTACTTC
>TRBJ2-7|NA|TRBD2|TRBV7-2
CASSERGAPNPYEQYF
TGTGCCAGCAGCGAGCGGGGGGCCCCAAACCCCTACGAGCAGTACTTC
>TRBJ2-1|few|NA|TRBV6-2/TRBV6-3
CASTTIPGLRSYNEQFF
TGTGCCAGCACCACCATTCCGGGGCTTAGGTCCTACAATGAGCAGTTCTTC
>TRBJ1-3|NA|NA|TRBV19
CATHSGNTIYF
TGTGCCACCCACTCTGGAAACACCATATATTTT
>TRBJ1-4|many|NA|TRBV7-2
CASRKGANEKLFF
TGTGCCAGCCGGAAAGGGGCTAATGAAAAACTGTTTTTT
>TRBJ2-3|NA|NA|TRBV2
CASRLQGTTDTQYF
TGTGCCAGCAGGCTACAGGGAACGACAGATACGCAGTATTTT
>TRBJ2-3|NA|TRBD1|TRBV6-1
CASSEWDRHGDTQYF
TGTGCCAGCAGTGAATGGGACAGGCATGGAGATACGCAGTATTTT
>TRBJ1-5|few|NA|TRBV7-2
CASSLFWNQPQHF
TGTGCCAGCAGCTTATTCTGGAATCAGCCCCAGCATTTT
>TRBJ2-2|NA|TRBD2|TRBV7-2
CASRFSGRNGELFF
TGTGCCAGCAGATTTAGCGGGAGGAACGGGGAGCTGTTTTTT
>TRBJ2-3|NA|NA|TRBV20-1
CSATGTDDTQYF
TGCAGTGCTACAGGCACGGACGATACGCAGTATTTT
>TRBJ2-7|NA|NA|TRBV7-9
CASSFASATPAYEQYF
TGTGCCAGCAGCTTCGCGAGCGCTACCCCTGCTTACGAGCAGTACTTC
>TRBJ2-5|NA|NA|TRBV24-1
CATSDFGRGYQETQYF
TGTGCCACCAGTGATTTTGGCCGGGGGTACCAAGAGACCCAGTACTTC
>TRBJ2-5|NA|TRBD1|TRBV2
CATGQGEQETQYF
TGTGCCACCGGACAGGGGGAACAAGAGACCCAGTACTTC
>TRBJ1-1|few|TRBD1|TRBV7-9
CASTLGQGLNTEAFF
TGTGCCAGCACCCTGGGACAGGGGTTGAACACTGAAGCTTTCTTT
>TRBJ2-5|NA|TRBD1|TRBV6-2/TRBV6-3
CASSWVGGYGETQYF
TGTGCCAGCAGTTGGGTAGGGGGCTACGGGGAGACCCAGTACTTC
>TRBJ2-7|NA|TRBD1|TRBV5-6
CASSLGIVGGNEQYF
TGTGCCAGCAGCTTGGGTATAGTAGGGGGCAACGAGCAGTACTTC
>TRBJ2-1|few|NA|TRBV7-2
CASSLVRGTNEQFF
TGTGCCAGCAGCTTAGTTAGAGGGACGAATGAGCAGTTCTTC
>TRBJ2-1|NA|TRBD2|TRBV7-8
CASSPPLRERRGNEQFF
TGTGCCAGCAGCCCCCCCCTGCGGGAGCGCCGCGGAAATGAGCAGTTCTTC
>TRBJ2-2|NA|NA|TRBV7-9
CASSPRVANTGELFF
TGTGCCAGCAGCCCCCGGGTCGCGAACACCGGGGAGCTGTTTTTT
>TRBJ1-1|many|NA|TRBV6-5
CASSYGLIDWLFF
TGTGCCAGCAGTTACGGACTTATAGACTGGCTATTCTTT
>TRBJ2-7|once|TRBD1|TRBV27
CASSLDRVAYEQYF
TGTGCCAGCAGTTTAGACAGGGTGGCCTACGAGCAGTACTTC
>TRBJ2-1|NA|NA|TRBV7-9
CASSAPSYNEQFF
TGTGCCAGCAGCGCCCCCAGCTACAATGAGCAGTTCTTC
>TRBJ1-3|NA|NA|TRBV20-1
CGRRPGNTIYF
TGCGGTCGACGACCTGGAAACACCATATATTTT
>TRBJ2-1|NA|TRBD2|TRBV6-1
CASKGTGGNEQFF
TGTGCCAGCAAGGGGACGGGGGGCAATGAGCAGTTCTTC
>TRBJ1-1|NA|NA|TRBV6-1
CASSGYPGTEAFF
TGTGCCAGCAGTGGTTACCCAGGCACTGAAGCTTTCTTT
>TRBJ2-1|NA|TRBD2|TRBV6-8
CATTSGEIGNEQFF
TGTGCCACCACTAGCGGGGAAATCGGGAATGAGCAGTTCTTC
>TRBJ2-2|NA|TRBD2|TRBV19
CASSTRLAGAQNTGELFF
TGTGCCAGTAGTACCAGACTAGCGGGAGCTCAAAACACCGGGGAGCTGTTTTTT
>TRBJ2-7|NA|NA|TRBV20-1
CSATQPGTSTYEQYF
TGCAGTGCTACCCAACCCGGGACTTCCACCTACGAGCAGTACTTC
>TRBJ1-4|few|NA|TRBV10-3
CAISRRNRALGGNEKLFF
TGTGCCATCAGTAGGAGGAACAGGGCCCTTGGGGGTAATGAAAAACTGTTTTTT
>TRBJ1-5|NA|TRBD1|TRBV19
CASSKYRGEVYSNQPQHF
TGTGCCAGTAGTAAATACAGGGGGGAGGTATATAGCAATCAGCCCCAGCATTTT
>TRBJ2-1|NA|NA|TRBV2
CASGPAYNEQFF
TGTGCCTCGGGACCAGCCTACAATGAGCAGTTCTTC
>TRBJ1-5|NA|NA|TRBV19
CASTSIPGGGQPQHF
TGTGCCAGTACCTCTATTCCTGGGGGAGGACAGCCCCAGCATTTT
>TRBJ2-7|few|TRBD1|TRBV7-8
CASNRQGSGEQYF
TGTGCCAGCAACCGACAGGGTTCAGGGGAGCAGTACTTC
>TRBJ2-3|NA|TRBD2|TRBV5-1
CASSLGIAGTSTDTQYF
TGCGCCAGCAGCTTGGGTATAGCGGGGACTTCCACAGATACGCAGTATTTT
>TRBJ1-2|NA|NA|TRBV4-3
CASSHRGRTGYTF
TGCGCCAGCAGCCACCGGGGCCGAACAGGCTACACCTTC
>TRBJ2-7|NA|TRBD1|TRBV7-2
CASGTTGGPYEQYF
TGTGCCAGCGGAACGACAGGGGGCCCCTACGAGCAGTACTTC
>TRBJ2-1|NA|TRBD1|TRBV27
CASSLRGQEQFF
TGTGCCAGCAGTCTAAGGGGACAGGAGCAGTTCTTC
>TRBJ2-3|NA|NA|TRBV7-8
CASSFSRDWVDTQYF
TGTGCCAGCAGCTTTTCCAGGGATTGGGTGGATACGCAGTATTTT
>TRBJ1-5|NA|NA|TRBV6-1
CASSDPGGYQPQHF
TGTGCCAGCAGTGATCCCGGCGGGTATCAGCCCCAGCATTTT
>TRBJ2-5|NA|NA|TRBV11-2
CASSVRPGTEAGQETQYF
TGTGCCAGCAGCGTACGCCCCGGGACAGAAGCGGGCCAAGAGACCCAGTACTTC
>TRBJ2-3|NA|NA|TRBV3-1
CASRTAFGDTQYF
TGTGCCAGCAGGACTGCCTTTGGGGATACGCAGTATTTT